This is a list of T cell receptor beta chains from one sample in a study of shared clonotypes between healthy human individuals. TCRdb's table, derived via immunoSEQ multiplex PCR, lists solely in-frame clones and lacks some. The table has about 600,000 clones, around 97% seen once. Sequenced sample: naive CD4+ T cells sorted from blood. These TCRs come from a woman aged 25 to 39 in good health. Each CDR3 is given with its conserved first and last residue. D genes are given only for firm matches. Size tells how often a clone was seen (once, few, many) or the class of an expanded clone, and some rows leave it out.

clone size: NA
CDR3 length: 13
D gene: TRBD1
V gene: TRBV5-1
J gene: TRBJ2-5
CDR3 protein: CASTSGTEKTQYF
CDR3 DNA: TGCGCCAGCACCTCCGGGACAGAAAAGACCCAGTACTTC

clone size: NA
CDR3 length: 14
D gene: TRBD1
V gene: TRBV6-5
J gene: TRBJ1-3
CDR3 protein: CASSPPGGRNTIYF
CDR3 DNA: TGTGCCAGCAGCCCCCCAGGGGGCAGAAACACCATATATTTT

clone size: NA
CDR3 length: 15
D gene: TRBD2
V gene: TRBV7-8
J gene: TRBJ2-7
CDR3 protein: CASSRLAGGPYEQYF
CDR3 DNA: TGTGCCAGCAGCCGACTAGCGGGAGGGCCCTACGAGCAGTACTTC

clone size: NA
CDR3 length: 15
D gene: TRBD2
V gene: TRBV2
J gene: TRBJ2-7
CDR3 protein: CASSGLAGVSYEQYF
CDR3 DNA: TGTGCCAGCAGCGGACTAGCGGGAGTTTCCTACGAGCAGTACTTC

clone size: NA
CDR3 length: 17
D gene: NA
V gene: TRBV7-8
J gene: TRBJ1-5
CDR3 protein: CASSPKSTGRIRQPQHF
CDR3 DNA: TGTGCCAGCAGCCCTAAAAGCACAGGGAGAATACGGCAGCCCCAGCATTTT

clone size: NA
CDR3 length: 14
D gene: TRBD1
V gene: TRBV6-5
J gene: TRBJ2-1
CDR3 protein: CASSPPGQYNEQFF
CDR3 DNA: TGTGCCAGCAGTCCTCCGGGACAGTACAATGAGCAGTTCTTC

clone size: NA
CDR3 length: 15
D gene: NA
V gene: TRBV28
J gene: TRBJ1-6
CDR3 protein: CASSLRGSGNSPLHF
CDR3 DNA: TGTGCCAGCAGTTTGAGAGGATCTGGGAATTCACCCCTCCACTTT

clone size: NA
CDR3 length: 13
D gene: NA
V gene: TRBV19
J gene: TRBJ2-1
CDR3 protein: CASSIAGRGEQFF
CDR3 DNA: TGTGCCAGTAGTATAGCGGGTAGGGGGGAGCAGTTCTTC

clone size: NA
CDR3 length: 15
D gene: NA
V gene: TRBV21-1
J gene: TRBJ2-1
CDR3 protein: CASRLFIRVYNEQFF
CDR3 DNA: TGTGCCAGCAGACTATTTATTAGGGTTTACAATGAGCAGTTCTTC

clone size: NA
CDR3 length: 15
D gene: TRBD2
V gene: TRBV30
J gene: TRBJ2-5
CDR3 protein: CAWSDRTSGRREQYF
CDR3 DNA: TGTGCCTGGAGCGACCGGACTAGCGGGAGGAGGGAGCAGTACTTC

clone size: NA
CDR3 length: 13
D gene: NA
V gene: TRBV6-5
J gene: TRBJ2-5
CDR3 protein: CASRNYGPETQYF
CDR3 DNA: TGTGCCAGCAGAAATTACGGACCAGAGACCCAGTACTTC

clone size: NA
CDR3 length: 16
D gene: TRBD2
V gene: TRBV9
J gene: TRBJ2-1
CDR3 protein: CASSVGQTSGSGEQFF
CDR3 DNA: TGTGCCAGCAGCGTAGGTCAGACTAGCGGGAGTGGTGAGCAGTTCTTC

clone size: NA
CDR3 length: 14
D gene: TRBD1
V gene: TRBV29-1
J gene: TRBJ2-7
CDR3 protein: CSVATTGGPGEQYF
CDR3 DNA: TGCAGCGTCGCCACGACAGGGGGTCCGGGAGAGCAGTACTTC

clone size: NA
CDR3 length: 14
D gene: NA
V gene: TRBV19
J gene: TRBJ2-4
CDR3 protein: CASSLGLGGNIQYF
CDR3 DNA: TGTGCCAGTAGCTTAGGGCTCGGGGGAAACATTCAGTACTTC

clone size: once
CDR3 length: 19
D gene: TRBD1
V gene: TRBV10-3
J gene: TRBJ1-4
CDR3 protein: CAISESGQGFWATNEKLFF
CDR3 DNA: TGTGCCATCAGTGAGTCTGGACAGGGTTTTTGGGCAACTAATGAAAAACTGTTTTTT

clone size: once
CDR3 length: 15
D gene: NA
V gene: TRBV5-1
J gene: TRBJ2-1
CDR3 protein: CASSLGASVYNEQFF
CDR3 DNA: TGCGCCAGCAGCTTGGGGGCTAGCGTTTACAATGAGCAGTTCTTC